This T cell receptor (beta chain) stems from a study of blood T cells in healthy people across ages. This clonotype was observed a handful of times. CDR3 length equals 16 residues. Trimming removed 0 bases from V and 2 bases from J; junction bases left unmatched: 7. Looked up from germline, CDR1 is DFQATT and CDR2 is SNEGSKA (reference sequence). A J-beta primer mix and a sample-barcoded 5' primer were used in a second PCR of roughly 7 to 12 cycles. TCRdb fed the 5' RACE reads into MiXCR, producing one record per CDR3 protein. The data show about 640,000 distinct CDR3 sequences, roughly 31% seen once. Per individual sample, total RNA of at least 6 micrograms was extracted.

The source of this sequence is a woman older than 75 in good health. Sequencing was carried out using blood. The rearrangement uses TRBV20-1 and TRBJ2-5; 9 bases are shared with TRBD2. The CDR3 DNA is TGCAGTGCTAGAGACGCGCGGGGGGGTCCTCAAGAGACCCAGTACTTC. Translated: CSARDARGGPQETQYF.